The 11 T cell receptor beta chains below were found in one sample sequenced in a study of T cell responses to AZD1222 COVID-19 vaccine. The protocol was immunoSEQ multiplex PCR, while the TCRdb copy is restricted to in-frame clones and leaves out a portion. The sample has about 220,000 clones, 93% seen once. The specimen comprised peripheral blood, sampled on day 0 of MenACWY control vaccination. The receptor source for this set is an adult in good health.

The chain recombines TRBV10-3 with TRBJ1-1; D not certain. The CDR3 runs 13 residues. Germline values: CDR1 ENHRY, CDR2 SYGVKD. Trimming pared 6 bases from V and 2 bases from J, leaving 10 bases between. The CDR3 DNA sequence: TGTGCCATCAGGCCCACGGGAAACACTGAAGCTTTCTTT. Amino acid sequence: CAIRPTGNTEAFF.

The CDR3 sequence is CASSLARDSEQYF. CDR3 in DNA: TGTGCCAGCAGCTTAGCGCGGGACAGCGAGCAGTACTTC. The rearrangement joins TRBV7-2 to TRBJ2-7; a possible D gene is TRBD1 (7 bases). V was clipped by 0 bases and J by 6 bases, with 9 bases between them. Per the germline V gene, CDR1 is SGHTA and CDR2 is FQGNSA. The length of the CDR3 is 13 residues.

This chain connects TRBV28 to TRBJ2-5, with a weak D call TRBD1 (6 bases). Trimming stripped 3 bases from V and 5 bases from J, with 10 bases between. CDR1 and CDR2 from the germline V gene are MDHEN and SYDVKM. The CDR3 has 13 amino acids. CDR3 residues: CASSLGAMETQYF. CDR3 coding DNA: TGTGCCAGCAGTTTGGGGGCAATGGAGACCCAGTACTTC.

The genes are TRBV18 and TRBJ2-1, with 7 bases lining up with TRBD2. The CDR3 is 14 amino acids. Germline loops: CDR1 KGHSH, CDR2 LQKENI. The V and J ends lost 3 bases and 6 bases, in that order; junction bases with no gene match: 5. The CDR3 sequence: CASSPGTGGNEQFF. The CDR3 nucleotides are TGTGCCAGCTCACCCGGGACGGGGGGCAATGAGCAGTTCTTC.

J is TRBJ1-6 and V is TRBV5-5, with D perhaps matching TRBD1 (5 bases). This CDR3 has 14 residues. Germline assignment: CDR1 SGHKS and CDR2 YYEKEE (reference sequence). V was trimmed by 4 bases and J by 7 bases, leaving 12 bases between them. CDR3 sequence (DNA): TGTGCCAGCAGCCTCGGGACTGCAAATTCACCCCTCCACTTT. This codes for CASSLGTANSPLHF. The entire variable domain, with the rest obtained from reference TRBV5-5 and TRBJ1-6, is as follows: DAGVTQSPTHLIKTRGQQVTLRCSPISGHKSVSWYQQVLGQGPQFIFQYYEKEERGRGNFPDRFSARQFPNYSSELNVNALLLGDSALYLCASSLGTANSPLHFGNGTRLTVT.

A word on this clone: The sample holds other DNA sequences that translate to the same CDR3. The chain is built from TRBV5-1 and TRBJ1-5; D gene uncertain. The CDR3 length is 13 residues. V lost 2 bases and J lost 4, with 7 bases in between. Per the germline V gene, CDR1 is SGHRS and CDR2 is YFSETQ. The CDR3 sequence: CASSFDGNQPQHF. Here the CDR3 DNA reads TGCGCCAGCAGCTTCGACGGGAATCAGCCCCAGCATTTT.

V is TRBV12-3 or TRBV12-4 and J is TRBJ1-4; D not resolved. V was pared by 6 bases and J by 8 bases, with 10 bases between. This CDR3 is 12 amino acids long. CDR3 in amino acids: CASRTTDEKLFF. CDR3 DNA: TGTGCCAGCAGGACGACTGACGAAAAACTGTTTTTT.

This chain connects TRBV5-1 to TRBJ2-7; the D call may be TRBD1 or TRBD2 (5 bases each). V shed 5 bases and J shed 6 bases, with 9 bases lying between them. Germline V gene sequence: CDR1 SGHRS, CDR2 YFSETQ. This CDR3 spans 11 amino acids. CDR3 DNA: TGCGCCAGCAGAGGGGAGAGCGAGCAGTACTTC. The encoded protein is CASRGESEQYF. The full variable domain, its missing parts supplied by reference TRBV5-1 and TRBJ2-7, is KAGVTQTPRYLIKTRGQQVTLSCSPISGHRSVSWYQQTPGQGLQFLFEYFSETQRNKGNFPGRFSGRQFSNSRSEMNVSTLELGDSALYLCASRGESEQYFGPGTRLTVT.

The V gene is TRBV5-6, the J gene TRBJ1-5; possible D gene TRBD1, 6 bases. The CDR3 contains 16 residues. Germline CDR1 is SGHDT and CDR2 is YYEEEE. Trimming stripped 2 bases from V and 2 bases from J, with 14 bases between. The CDR3 DNA is TGTGCCAGCAGCTTTCAGGGGACGGTTGGCAATCAGCCCCAGCATTTT. This codes for CASSFQGTVGNQPQHF.

This clone occurred once. This sample includes further DNA sequences coding for the same CDR3. This sequence joins TRBV7-9 and TRBJ1-1, with TRBD1 identical over 8 bases. The CDR3 has 14 residues. The V gene end was trimmed by 5 bases and the J gene end by 1 base; junction bases not matched to a gene: 3. Germline lookup yields CDR1 SEHNR and CDR2 FQNEAQ (reference sequence). The CDR3 here is CASSPGQGNTEAFF. CDR3 coding DNA: TGTGCCAGCAGCCCCGGACAGGGGAACACTGAAGCTTTCTTT.

V gene TRBV28 combines with J gene TRBJ2-2, with a possible D match to TRBD2 (5 bases). Germline V gene lookup returns CDR1 MDHEN and CDR2 SYDVKM. V was clipped by 5 bases and J by 2 bases, with 15 bases between them. The CDR3 consists of 16 residues. This chain's CDR3 is CASSPSGLTNTGELFF. The CDR3 region has the DNA TGTGCCAGCAGTCCCTCCGGACTCACCAACACCGGGGAGCTGTTTTTT.